Shown below are 8 T cell receptor beta chains from a single sample sequenced in a study of T cells in Graves' hyperthyroidism and ophthalmopathy (dated by TCRdb to the late 2010s). To prepare the library, multiplex PCR was applied. TCRdb names Illumina HiSeq 2000 as the instrument used. The TCR beta CDR3 regions were amplified from the RNA transcripts. For the first round of RT-PCR on the TCR CDR3, the HTBI primer set was used together with the Qiagen OneStep RT-PCR kit. TCRdb's own reprocessing of the public reads used fastp at Q25 and MiXCR and kept productive beta chains. Rows with one shared CDR3 protein collapse into an entry with the most common genes and DNA. In all, the sample holds under 300,000 distinct CDR3 sequences, and roughly 15% of those were seen once. Jointly, the top ten make up roughly 13% of the sample. The sequenced sample consisted of blood. Receptor source: a woman aged 40 to 55 with Graves' hyperthyroidism that later progressed to Graves' ophthalmopathy.

The table lists this clonotype with many counts. The chain has TRBV6-5 and TRBJ2-3, with D unclear. The ends were cut back, 0 bases at V and 3 bases at J, with 10 bases in the middle. The V gene's germline CDR1 is MNHEY and CDR2 SVGAGI. The length of the CDR3 is 15 residues. In DNA, the CDR3 is TGTGCCAGCAGTTACTCTTGGCAGAAGACAGATACGCAGTATTTT. Translation gives CASSYSWQKTDTQYF.

This clonotype was seen at least ten times. The chain links TRBV20-1 to TRBJ2-7, with D tentatively TRBD2 (6 bases). Germline V gene lookup returns CDR1 DFQATT and CDR2 SNEGSKA (reference sequence). Trimming took off 6 bases at V and 4 bases at J, with 16 bases between the two ends. This CDR3 has 13 residues. CDR3 loop: CSAQSGLNYEQYF. DNA of the CDR3: TGCAGTGCCCAGTCGGGACTCAATTACGAGCAGTACTTC.

This clonotype occurred many times. The chain joins TRBV5-6 to TRBJ2-1; no clear D gene. The germline CDR1 and CDR2 sequences are SGHDT and YYEEEE. The CDR3 extends over 13 amino acids. Deletions cut 0 bases from V and 6 bases from J, with 7 bases between. This chain's CDR3 is CASSLDMSNEQFF. The DNA of the CDR3 is TGTGCCAGCAGCTTGGACATGTCCAATGAGCAGTTCTTC. Using reference TRBV5-6 and TRBJ2-1 for the parts outside the CDR3, the full variable domain is DAGVTQSPTHLIKTRGQQVTLRCSPKSGHDTVSWYQQALGQGPQFIFQYYEEEERQRGNFPDRFSGHQFPNYSSELNVNALLLGDSALYLCASSLDMSNEQFFGPGTRLTVL.

The gene calls are TRBV20-1 and TRBJ2-1; 10 positions match TRBD2. The CDR3 length is 17 residues. Germline-derived CDR1 and CDR2 are DFQATT and SNEGSKA (reference sequence). V lost 6 bases and J lost 3; bases outside the gene matches: 14. The DNA of the CDR3 is TGCAGTGCCACAGAAGAGGTCTGGACTAGCGGCTACAATGAGCAGTTCTTC. Protein: CSATEEVWTSGYNEQFF.

At least ten counts were recorded for this clonotype. The chain combines TRBV9 with TRBJ2-1, with 9 bases that match TRBD1. This CDR3 contains 15 residues. Germline CDR1 is SGDLS and CDR2 is YYNGEE. Trimming at V came to 2 bases and at J to 7 bases, leaving 7 bases not matched to a gene. CDR3 in amino acids: CASSVPSTGGNEQFF. For the CDR3, the DNA is TGTGCCAGCAGCGTCCCCTCGACAGGGGGAAATGAGCAGTTCTTC.

The sample holds many counts of this clonotype. The chain combines TRBV2 with TRBJ1-4; D remains unclear. V was pared by 1 base and J by 4 bases, with 10 bases between. The CDR3 spans 15 residues. Germline V lookup: CDR1 SNHLY, CDR2 FYNNEI. CDR3 loop: CASSEGHDGNEKLFF. The CDR3 nucleotides are TGTGCCAGCAGTGAAGGCCATGATGGTAATGAAAAACTGTTTTTT.

This clonotype was picked up many times. V is TRBV4-1 and J is TRBJ2-4; D might be TRBD2 (5 bases). V was cut by 2 bases and J by 0 bases, with 11 bases left in between. The length of the CDR3 is 16 residues. Per germline, CDR1 MGHRA and CDR2 YSYEKL. The CDR3 nucleotides are TGCGCCAGCAGCCAATGGACCGGACTAGCCAAAAACATTCAGTACTTC. Protein sequence: CASSQWTGLAKNIQYF.

This clonotype was detected only a few times. The genes are TRBV6-1 and TRBJ1-3, with D unresolved. V lost 10 bases, J lost 0 bases, and 4 bases lay in between. From germline, CDR1 is MNHNS and CDR2 SASEGT. CDR3 length equals 11 residues. The CDR3, as DNA: TGTGCCACCCGCTCTGGAAACACCATATATTTT. Residues: CATRSGNTIYF.